The rows below give T cell receptor beta chains drawn from one sample of a study of beta chain features in type 1 diabetes. The method was immunoSEQ multiplex PCR; TCRdb's version includes in-frame clones alone and lacks a portion of them. The repertoire holds hundreds of thousands of clones, with roughly 12% as singletons. Sequencing input: naive CD4+ T cells from blood. The origin of the receptors is a man between 18 and 29 years old with type 1 diabetes. Each CDR3 is given with its conserved first and last residue. The D gene is left open where the match is weak. The size field is filled for only some rows; it gives once, few, many or a size class.

V gene: TRBV4-1; CDR3 length: 13; clone size: few; J gene: TRBJ2-7; D gene: .; CDR3 protein: CASSQPGAYEQYF; CDR3 DNA: TGCGCCAGCAGCCAACCCGGGGCCTACGAGCAGTACTTC
V gene: TRBV4-1; CDR3 length: 15; clone size: .; J gene: TRBJ1-5; D gene: .; CDR3 protein: CASSRAEEGVGPQHF; CDR3 DNA: TGCGCCAGCAGCCGGGCGGAGGAGGGAGTTGGGCCCCAGCATTTT
V gene: TRBV2; CDR3 length: 15; clone size: few; J gene: TRBJ1-1; D gene: TRBD1; CDR3 protein: CASSEAQGARTEAFF; CDR3 DNA: TGTGCCAGCAGTGAGGCCCAGGGGGCAAGGACTGAAGCTTTCTTT
V gene: TRBV4-1; CDR3 length: 16; clone size: few; J gene: TRBJ2-1; D gene: .; CDR3 protein: CASSQDRWGKTDEQFF; CDR3 DNA: TGCGCCAGCAGCCAAGATCGGTGGGGCAAAACGGATGAGCAGTTCTTC
V gene: TRBV5-1; CDR3 length: 16; clone size: few; J gene: TRBJ1-5; D gene: .; CDR3 protein: CASSRGPTQGNQPQHF; CDR3 DNA: TGCGCCAGCAGCAGAGGACCGACCCAGGGAAATCAGCCCCAGCATTTT
V gene: TRBV7-2; CDR3 length: 13; clone size: few; J gene: TRBJ2-1; D gene: .; CDR3 protein: CASSGGGYNEQFF; CDR3 DNA: TGTGCCAGCAGCGGAGGGGGGTACAATGAGCAGTTCTTC
V gene: TRBV9; CDR3 length: 17; clone size: .; J gene: TRBJ2-3; D gene: TRBD2; CDR3 protein: CASSVVFGGSSTDTQYF; CDR3 DNA: TGTGCCAGCAGCGTAGTCTTCGGGGGGTCGAGCACAGATACGCAGTATTTT
V gene: TRBV20-1; CDR3 length: 11; clone size: .; J gene: TRBJ1-2; D gene: .; CDR3 protein: CSAITEGGYTF; CDR3 DNA: TGCAGTGCTATAACAGAAGGAGGCTACACCTTC
V gene: TRBV6-5; CDR3 length: 13; clone size: .; J gene: TRBJ1-6; D gene: .; CDR3 protein: CASRPSSSSPLHF; CDR3 DNA: TGTGCCAGCAGACCCAGTTCTAGTTCACCCCTCCACTTT
V gene: TRBV5-1; CDR3 length: 15; clone size: .; J gene: TRBJ2-3; D gene: .; CDR3 protein: CASTLGPGNVDTQYF; CDR3 DNA: TGCGCCAGCACCCTGGGGCCAGGGAATGTAGATACGCAGTATTTT
V gene: TRBV15; CDR3 length: 15; clone size: .; J gene: TRBJ1-1; D gene: .; CDR3 protein: CATSRDRGGGTEAFF; CDR3 DNA: TGTGCCACCAGCAGAGATAGGGGAGGAGGGACTGAAGCTTTCTTT